These 10 T cell receptor beta chains were sequenced from one sample in a study of vaccination effects on CD4 cells after COVID-19. Viral peptide pool expansion of antigen-specific CD4+ T cells preceded sequencing in the ViraFEST assay. Once cultured for 10 days, the cells underwent separation to obtain CD4+ T cells. The person acquired a PCR-confirmed SARS-CoV-2 infection between March and December 2020. No cognate antigen is known for these TCRs. Profiled with immunoSEQ multiplex PCR; TCRdb holds only in-frame clones, not every one. The data show under 70,000 clones, with more than 75% seen just once and around 5.5% held by the top ten. Source: CD4+ T cells from PBMCs cultured with HIV peptides, taken before COVID-19 vaccination. Documented subset: HIV-1 Nef peptide pool negative control/reference culture. The receptor set was obtained from a human donor who had a prior SARS-CoV-2 infection.

This chain uses TRBV4-2 with TRBJ2-7, with 13 bases aligning to TRBD2. V shed 1 base and J 2 bases; nucleotides not matched to a gene: 2. The length of the CDR3 is 16 residues. Germline CDR1 LGHNA, CDR2 YNFKEQ. As DNA, the CDR3 is TGTGCCAGCAGCCAAGTACTAGCGGGAGGGCCCTACGAGCAGTACTTC. It yields the protein CASSQVLAGGPYEQYF.

V usage is TRBV5-1 and J usage is TRBJ2-7; 10 positions match TRBD1. Trimming at V came to 4 bases and at J to 6 bases, leaving 1 base not matched to a gene. The germline gives CDR1 SGHRS, CDR2 YFSETQ. There are 12 residues in the CDR3. This CDR3 reads CASSRDRGEQYF. CDR3 DNA: TGCGCCAGCAGCCGGGACAGGGGCGAGCAGTACTTC.

V is TRBV7-3 and J is TRBJ2-6; perhaps D is TRBD1 or TRBD2 (6 bases each). The germline CDR1 and CDR2 sequences are SGHTA and FQGTGA. CDR3 length: 15 residues. Trimming took 5 bases from V and 5 from J, leaving 13 bases between them. CDR3 amino acids: CASSPNRDWANVLTF. DNA for the CDR3: TGTGCCAGCAGCCCAAACAGGGACTGGGCCAACGTCCTGACTTTC.

The chain links TRBV5-4 to TRBJ2-5, with 7 bases matching TRBD2. Looked up from germline, CDR1 is SGHNT and CDR2 is YYREEE (reference sequence). This CDR3 is built from 17 residues. After removal of 0 bases from V and 5 bases from J, the junction contained 13 bases not matched to a gene. The CDR3 spells CASSLEPRREIGETQYF. CDR3 in DNA: TGTGCCAGCAGCTTGGAGCCAAGGCGGGAGATTGGCGAGACCCAGTACTTC.

V is TRBV27 and J is TRBJ2-3; unclear D gene. This CDR3 is 14 amino acids long. V lost 2 bases and J 4 bases, leaving 10 bases between the germline ends. CDR1 and CDR2 (germline): MNHEY, SMNVEV (reference sequence). The DNA of the CDR3 is TGTGCCAGCAGTTTACTTCGGTGGGCAGATACGCAGTATTTT. Its translation is CASSLLRWADTQYF.

The chain uses TRBV10-3 and TRBJ2-7, with D maybe TRBD2 (6 bases). Germline CDR1 ENHRY, CDR2 SYGVKD. Trimming pared 0 bases from V and 4 bases from J, leaving 13 bases between. CDR3 length: 15 amino acids. This chain's CDR3 is CAISESMASVYEQYF. CDR3 in DNA: TGTGCCATCAGTGAGTCGATGGCTAGCGTGTACGAGCAGTACTTC.

This clone was seen a single time. The chain recombines TRBV9 with TRBJ2-7; either TRBD1 or TRBD2 may supply D (5 bases each). Germline loops: CDR1 SGDLS, CDR2 YYNGEE. V was trimmed by 0 bases and J by 3 bases, leaving 13 bases between them. The CDR3 sequence is 15 residues long. Written as DNA, the CDR3 is TGTGCCAGCAGCGTAGGCCCCGGGGCTTACTACGAGCAGTACTTC. It yields the protein CASSVGPGAYYEQYF.

CDR3 in amino acids: CAISEAVTEAFF. In DNA form, the CDR3 reads TGTGCCATCAGTGAAGCAGTAACTGAAGCTTTCTTT. The chain couples TRBV10-3 to TRBJ1-1; D gene ambiguous. The CDR3 has 12 residues. Germline V gene sequence: CDR1 ENHRY, CDR2 SYGVKD. The ends were cut back, 3 bases at V and 5 bases at J, with 7 bases in the middle.

The chain joins TRBV7-9 to TRBJ2-3; the D is unclear. The V gene lost 5 bases and the J gene lost 4 bases, with 10 bases spanning the gap. In germline, CDR1 is SEHNR, CDR2 FQNEAQ (reference sequence). The CDR3 runs 13 residues. The CDR3 sequence is CASSPIVADTQYF. Written as DNA, the CDR3 is TGTGCCAGCAGCCCTATTGTTGCAGATACGCAGTATTTT. The full variable domain, in which reference TRBV7-9 and TRBJ2-3 provide the parts outside the CDR3, is DTGVSQNPRHKITKRGQNVTFRCDPISEHNRLYWYRQTLGQGPEFLTYFQNEAQLEKSRLLSDRFSAERPKGSFSTLEIQRTEQGDSAMYLCASSPIVADTQYFGPGTRLTVL.

The genes are TRBV6-5 and TRBJ1-2, with 9 nucleotides matching TRBD1. CDR1 is MNHEY and CDR2 is SVGAGI in the germline V gene. V gave up 2 bases and J gave up 4 bases; unmatched junction bases: 5. This CDR3 comprises 15 residues. CDR3 in amino acids: CASSYTSGQGYGYTF. CDR3 bases: TGTGCCAGCAGTTACACCTCGGGACAGGGCTATGGCTACACCTTC.